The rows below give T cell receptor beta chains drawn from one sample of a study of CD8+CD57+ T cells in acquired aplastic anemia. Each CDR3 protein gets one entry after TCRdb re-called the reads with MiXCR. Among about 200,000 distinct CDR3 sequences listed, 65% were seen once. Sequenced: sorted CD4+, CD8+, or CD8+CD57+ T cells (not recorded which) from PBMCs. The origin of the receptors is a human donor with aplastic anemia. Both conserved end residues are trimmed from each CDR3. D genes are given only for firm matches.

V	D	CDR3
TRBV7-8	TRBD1	ASSLGRLQGLNEQF
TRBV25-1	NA	ASSSPKNTEAF
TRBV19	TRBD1	ASRPKPGQGIYEQY
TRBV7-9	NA	ASSSQGGTGANVLT
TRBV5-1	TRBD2	ASSTGLAEAYNEQF
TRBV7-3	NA	ASSLEGGYNEQF
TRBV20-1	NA	SARDRGYTDTQY
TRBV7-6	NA	ATGVSSYNEQF
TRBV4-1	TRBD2	ASSHGTSGQETQY
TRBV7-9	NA	ASSLVVGLNTEAF
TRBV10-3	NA	AMGEGMNTEAF
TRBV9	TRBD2	ASSGLAGGSYEQY
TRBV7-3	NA	ASSFPPRLEQY
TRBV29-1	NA	SVEVVAGETQY
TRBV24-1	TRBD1	ALAWDRTYEQY
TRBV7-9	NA	ASSSGLQTYNEKLF
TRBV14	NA	ASSGTAGANVLT
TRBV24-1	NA	ATSDPGRPNTQY
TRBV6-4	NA	ATTIGLQRETQY
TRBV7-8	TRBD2	ASSLGASGGDTQY
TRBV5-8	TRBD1	ASSGGTGGEETQY
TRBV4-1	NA	ASSLLASSTGELF
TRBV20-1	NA	SARDPRRPDQETQY
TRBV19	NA	ASSILGSNQPQH
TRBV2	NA	ASSVGVRYNEQF
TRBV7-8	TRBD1	ASSPRDREAEQY
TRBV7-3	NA	ASSPTGPLETQY
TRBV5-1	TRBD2	ASSLGAGALGYEQY
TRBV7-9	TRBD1	ASSIGATGGDTGELF
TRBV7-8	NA	ASSSRPGTNSYEQY
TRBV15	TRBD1	ATSRAGTGGNEQF
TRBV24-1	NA	ATSDLFPRDRGYSNQPQH
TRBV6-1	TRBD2	ASGLGQETQY
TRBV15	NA	ATSRVSSSTDTQY
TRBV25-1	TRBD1	ASGEKQGWTNEKLF
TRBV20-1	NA	SVATGIDQPQH
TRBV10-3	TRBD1	AISESDRAHEQY
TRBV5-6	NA	ASSLQGSHEQY
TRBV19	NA	ASSKGGLANEKLF
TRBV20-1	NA	SASPGDYGYT
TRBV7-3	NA	ASSENREYNEQF
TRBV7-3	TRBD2	ASSLVPSGAQGTQY
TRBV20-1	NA	SAKAELAKNIQY
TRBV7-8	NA	ASSLVAARETQY
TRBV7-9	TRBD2	ASSFRAGGGEQF
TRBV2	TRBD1	ASSEAGGSGELF
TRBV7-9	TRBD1	ASSQTGTGSNTEAF
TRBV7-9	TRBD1	ASSLGQGVGEQY
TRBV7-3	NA	ASSFEGLYNEQF
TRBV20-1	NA	SARGTGDLYEQYFDSSYNEQF
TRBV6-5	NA	ASSPGTKYEQY
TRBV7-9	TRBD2	ASSLGGGTYNEQF
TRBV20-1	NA	SASDPMVSNSPLH
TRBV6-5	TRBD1	ASDRDRAGNTIY
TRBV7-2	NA	ASSPLGLTAPNEQY
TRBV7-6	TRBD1	ASSPTGGTGANVLT
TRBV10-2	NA	AIQYQPQH